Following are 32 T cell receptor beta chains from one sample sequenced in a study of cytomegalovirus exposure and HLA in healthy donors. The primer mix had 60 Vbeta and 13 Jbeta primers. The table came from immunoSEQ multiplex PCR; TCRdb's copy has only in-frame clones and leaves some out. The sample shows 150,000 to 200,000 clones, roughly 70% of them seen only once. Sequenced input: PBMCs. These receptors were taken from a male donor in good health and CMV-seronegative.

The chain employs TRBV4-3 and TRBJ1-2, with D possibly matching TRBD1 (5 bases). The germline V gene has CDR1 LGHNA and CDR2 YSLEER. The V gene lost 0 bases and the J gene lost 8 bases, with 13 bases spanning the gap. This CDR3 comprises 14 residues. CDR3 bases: TGCGCCAGCAGCCAAGATCCAGGGCGGGGAGGCTACACCTTC. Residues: CASSQDPGRGGYTF.

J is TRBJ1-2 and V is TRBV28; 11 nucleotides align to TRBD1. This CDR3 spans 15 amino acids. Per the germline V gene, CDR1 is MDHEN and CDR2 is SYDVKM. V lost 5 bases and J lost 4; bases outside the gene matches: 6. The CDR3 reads CASSHEGTGGYGYTF. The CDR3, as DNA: TGTGCCAGCAGTCACGAAGGGACAGGGGGCTATGGCTACACCTTC.

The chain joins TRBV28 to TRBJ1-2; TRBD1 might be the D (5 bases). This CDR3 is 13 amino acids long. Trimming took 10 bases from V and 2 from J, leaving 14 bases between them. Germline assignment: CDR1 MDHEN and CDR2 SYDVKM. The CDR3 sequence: CATKQVRNYGYTF. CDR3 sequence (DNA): TGTGCCACTAAACAGGTTAGGAACTATGGCTACACCTTC.

The CDR3 loop is CASSLGQTYEQYF. DNA of the CDR3: TGTGCCAGCAGTCTCGGACAGACCTACGAGCAGTACTTC. V usage is TRBV28 and J usage is TRBJ2-7; possibly TRBD1 for D (6 bases). In germline, CDR1 is MDHEN, CDR2 SYDVKM. This CDR3 contains 13 residues. V was clipped by 5 bases and J by 2 bases, with 10 bases between them.

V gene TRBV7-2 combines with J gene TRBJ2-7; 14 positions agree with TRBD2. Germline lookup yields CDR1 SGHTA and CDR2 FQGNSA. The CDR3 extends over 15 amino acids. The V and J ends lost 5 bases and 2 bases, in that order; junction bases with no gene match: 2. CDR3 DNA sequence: TGTGCCAGCAGCACGACTAGCGGGAGGGCCTACGAGCAGTACTTC. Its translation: CASSTTSGRAYEQYF.

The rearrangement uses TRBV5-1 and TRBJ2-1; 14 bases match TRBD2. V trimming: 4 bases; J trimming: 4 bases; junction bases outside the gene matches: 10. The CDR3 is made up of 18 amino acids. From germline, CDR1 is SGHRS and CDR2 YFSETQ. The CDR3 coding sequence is TGCGCCAGCAGCCCGGGGACTAGCGGGGGCCTCGGGTACAATGAGCAGTTCTTC. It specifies CASSPGTSGGLGYNEQFF. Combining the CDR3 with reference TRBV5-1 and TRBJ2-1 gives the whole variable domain KAGVTQTPRYLIKTRGQQVTLSCSPISGHRSVSWYQQTPGQGLQFLFEYFSETQRNKGNFPGRFSGRQFSNSRSEMNVSTLELGDSALYLCASSPGTSGGLGYNEQFFGPGTRLTVL.

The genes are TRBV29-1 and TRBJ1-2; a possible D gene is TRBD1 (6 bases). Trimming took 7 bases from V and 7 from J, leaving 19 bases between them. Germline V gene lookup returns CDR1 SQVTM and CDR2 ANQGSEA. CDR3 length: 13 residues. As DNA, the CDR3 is TGCAGCGCGGAATTGCAGGGGTCGCGTGGCTACACCTTC. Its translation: CSAELQGSRGYTF.

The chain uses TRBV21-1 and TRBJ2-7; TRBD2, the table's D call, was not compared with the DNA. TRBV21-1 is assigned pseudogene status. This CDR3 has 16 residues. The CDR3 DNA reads TGTGCCAGCAGCACAGCACTAGCGGGAGAGTCCCACGAGCAGTACTTC. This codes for CASSTALAGESHEQYF.

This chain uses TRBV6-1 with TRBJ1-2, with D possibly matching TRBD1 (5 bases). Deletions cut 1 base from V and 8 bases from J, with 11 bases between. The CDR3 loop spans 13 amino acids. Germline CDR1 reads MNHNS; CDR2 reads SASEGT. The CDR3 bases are TGTGCCAGCAGTGAAGAGGGGCTGGGGGGCTACACCTTC. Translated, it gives CASSEEGLGGYTF.

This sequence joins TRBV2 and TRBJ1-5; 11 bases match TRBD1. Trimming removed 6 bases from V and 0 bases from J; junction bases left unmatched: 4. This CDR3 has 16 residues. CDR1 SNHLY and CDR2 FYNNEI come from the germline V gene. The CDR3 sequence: CASRGTGGYSNQPQHF. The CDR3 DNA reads TGTGCCAGCAGGGGGACAGGGGGATATAGCAATCAGCCCCAGCATTTT.

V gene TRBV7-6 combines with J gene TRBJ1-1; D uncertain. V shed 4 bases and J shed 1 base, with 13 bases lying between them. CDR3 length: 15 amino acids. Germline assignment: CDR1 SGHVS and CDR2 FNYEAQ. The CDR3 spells CASSSSLPGNTEAFF. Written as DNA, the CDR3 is TGTGCCAGCAGCTCTTCACTTCCGGGGAACACTGAAGCTTTCTTT.

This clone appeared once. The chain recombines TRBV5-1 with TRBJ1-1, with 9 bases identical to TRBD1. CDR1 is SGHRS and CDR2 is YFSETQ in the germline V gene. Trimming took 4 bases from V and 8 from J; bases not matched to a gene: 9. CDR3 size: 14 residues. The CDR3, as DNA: TGCGCCAGCAGCCAGTCGACAGGGGGGAACGAAGCTTTCTTT. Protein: CASSQSTGGNEAFF.

Here the CDR3 reads CASSPPTGQETQYF. In DNA form, the CDR3 reads TGTGCCAGCTCACCACCGACAGGCCAAGAGACCCAGTACTTC. The chain has TRBV18 and TRBJ2-5, with TRBD1 as a possible D gene (6 bases). V lost 0 bases, J lost 1 base, and 6 bases lay in between. Germline V gene data show CDR1 as KGHSH and CDR2 as LQKENI. This CDR3 has 14 residues.

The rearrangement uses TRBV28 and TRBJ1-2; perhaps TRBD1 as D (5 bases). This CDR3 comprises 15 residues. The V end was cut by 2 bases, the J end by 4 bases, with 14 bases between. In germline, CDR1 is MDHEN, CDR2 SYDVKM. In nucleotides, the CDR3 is TGTGCCAGCAGTTTAGGAGGGACCGGGGCCTATGGCTACACCTTC. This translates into CASSLGGTGAYGYTF.

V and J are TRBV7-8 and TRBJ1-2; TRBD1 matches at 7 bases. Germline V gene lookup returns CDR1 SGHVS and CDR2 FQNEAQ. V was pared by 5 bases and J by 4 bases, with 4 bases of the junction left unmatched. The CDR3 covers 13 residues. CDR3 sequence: CASSERDSYGYTF. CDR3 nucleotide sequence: TGTGCCAGCAGCGAGAGGGACAGCTATGGCTACACCTTC.

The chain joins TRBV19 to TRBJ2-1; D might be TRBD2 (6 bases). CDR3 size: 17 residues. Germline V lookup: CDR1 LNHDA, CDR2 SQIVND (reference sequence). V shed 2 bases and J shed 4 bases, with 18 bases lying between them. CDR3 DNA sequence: TGTGCCAGTAGTATAACCGGGACTCGTTGGGCTTACAATGAGCAGTTCTTC. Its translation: CASSITGTRWAYNEQFF.

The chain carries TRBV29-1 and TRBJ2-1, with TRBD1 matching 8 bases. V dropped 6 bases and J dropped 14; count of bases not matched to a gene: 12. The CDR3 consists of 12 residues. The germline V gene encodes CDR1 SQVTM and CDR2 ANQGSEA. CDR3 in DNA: TGCAGCGTGGGGGGACAGGCTACGACGAAGTTCTTC. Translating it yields CSVGGQATTKFF.

The CDR3 spells CASSLDRGGFGEQFF. The CDR3 DNA reads TGCGCCAGCAGCTTGGACAGGGGGGGATTCGGGGAGCAGTTCTTC. The V gene is TRBV5-1, the J gene TRBJ2-1; weak D call: TRBD1 (8 bases). CDR3 length: 15 amino acids. CDR1 and CDR2 from the germline V gene are SGHRS and YFSETQ. Trimming took off 0 bases at V and 10 bases at J, with 17 bases between the two ends.

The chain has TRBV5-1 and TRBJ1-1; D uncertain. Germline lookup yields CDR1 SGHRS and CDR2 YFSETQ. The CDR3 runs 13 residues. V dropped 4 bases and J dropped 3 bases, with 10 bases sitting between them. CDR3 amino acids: CASSANGDTEAFF. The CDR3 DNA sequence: TGCGCCAGCAGCGCGAACGGGGACACTGAAGCTTTCTTT.

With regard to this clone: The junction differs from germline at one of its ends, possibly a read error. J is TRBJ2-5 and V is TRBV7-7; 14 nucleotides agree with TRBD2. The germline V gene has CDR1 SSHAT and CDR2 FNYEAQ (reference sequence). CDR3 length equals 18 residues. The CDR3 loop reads CASSSGVGTSGGGETQYF. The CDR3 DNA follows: TGTGCTAGCAGCTCCGGAGTCGGGACTAGCGGGGGTGGAGAGACCCAGTACTTC.

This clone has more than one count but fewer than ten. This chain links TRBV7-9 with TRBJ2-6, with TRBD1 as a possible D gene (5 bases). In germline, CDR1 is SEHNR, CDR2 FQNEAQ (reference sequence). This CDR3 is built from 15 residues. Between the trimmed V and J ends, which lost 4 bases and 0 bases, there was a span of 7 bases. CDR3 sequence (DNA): TGTGCCAGCAGCTCGACAGACTCTGGGGCCAACGTCCTGACTTTC. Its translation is CASSSTDSGANVLTF.

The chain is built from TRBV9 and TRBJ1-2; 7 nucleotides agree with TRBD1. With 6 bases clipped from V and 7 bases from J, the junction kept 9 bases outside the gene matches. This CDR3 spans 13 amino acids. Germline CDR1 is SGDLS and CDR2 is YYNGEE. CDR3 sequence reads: CASTLGGLGGYTF. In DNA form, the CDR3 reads TGTGCCAGCACCCTAGGGGGCCTAGGTGGCTACACCTTC.

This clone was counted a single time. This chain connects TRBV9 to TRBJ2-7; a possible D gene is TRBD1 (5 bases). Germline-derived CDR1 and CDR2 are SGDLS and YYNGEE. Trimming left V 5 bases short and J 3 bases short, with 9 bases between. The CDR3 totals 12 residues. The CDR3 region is CASSTGHYEQYF. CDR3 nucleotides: TGTGCCAGCAGTACAGGCCACTACGAGCAGTACTTC.

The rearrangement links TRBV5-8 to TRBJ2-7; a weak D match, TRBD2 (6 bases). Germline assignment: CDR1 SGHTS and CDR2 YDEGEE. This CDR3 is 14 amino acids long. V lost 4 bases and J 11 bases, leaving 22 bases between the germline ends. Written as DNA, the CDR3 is TGTGCCAGCAGCAATCCTCTGGACGGTCCGGGGGAGTACTTC. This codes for CASSNPLDGPGEYF. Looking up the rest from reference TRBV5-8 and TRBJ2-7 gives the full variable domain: EAGVTQSPTHLIKTRGQQATLRCSPISGHTSVYWYQQALGLGLQFLLWYDEGEERNRGNFPPRFSGRQFPNYSSELNVNALELEDSALYLCASSNPLDGPGEYFGPGTRLTVT.

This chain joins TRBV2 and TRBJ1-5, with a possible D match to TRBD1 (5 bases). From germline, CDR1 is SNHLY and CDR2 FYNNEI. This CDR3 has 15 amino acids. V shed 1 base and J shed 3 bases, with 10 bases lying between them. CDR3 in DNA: TGTGCCAGCAGTGAAGGCACAGGCTACAATCAGCCCCAGCATTTT. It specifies CASSEGTGYNQPQHF.

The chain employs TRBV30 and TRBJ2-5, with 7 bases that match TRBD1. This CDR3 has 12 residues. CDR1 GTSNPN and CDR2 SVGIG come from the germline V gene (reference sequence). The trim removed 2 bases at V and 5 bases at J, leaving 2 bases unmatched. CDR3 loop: CAWSLTGETQYF. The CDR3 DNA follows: TGTGCCTGGAGTCTGACAGGGGAGACCCAGTACTTC.

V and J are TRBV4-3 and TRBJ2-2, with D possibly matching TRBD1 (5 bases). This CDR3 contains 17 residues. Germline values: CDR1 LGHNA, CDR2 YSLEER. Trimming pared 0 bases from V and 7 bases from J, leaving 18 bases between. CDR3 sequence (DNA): TGCGCCAGCAGCCAAGATTTTCAGGCAGGGCTGGACGGGGAGCTGTTTTTT. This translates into CASSQDFQAGLDGELFF.

The CDR3 loop is CASSNLTGSLGEQYF. CDR3 DNA: TGTGCCAGCAGCAACCTCACCGGGTCCCTCGGCGAGCAGTACTTC. The chain recombines TRBV21-1 with TRBJ2-7; TRBD2 was called by the table and not checked on the DNA. TRBV21-1 is assigned pseudogene status. CDR3 length equals 15 residues.

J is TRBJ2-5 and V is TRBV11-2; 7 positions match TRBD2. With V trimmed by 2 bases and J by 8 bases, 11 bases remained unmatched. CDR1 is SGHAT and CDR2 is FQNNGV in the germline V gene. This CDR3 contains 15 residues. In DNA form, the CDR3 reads TGTGCCAGCAGCTTATATCCTAGCGGATCTGAAACCCAGTACTTC. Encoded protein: CASSLYPSGSETQYF. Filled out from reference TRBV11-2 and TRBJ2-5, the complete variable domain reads EAGVAQSPRYKIIEKRQSVAFWCNPISGHATLYWYQQILGQGPKLLIQFQNNGVVDDSQLPKDRFSAERLKGVDSTLKIQPAKLEDSAVYLCASSLYPSGSETQYFGPGTRLLVL.

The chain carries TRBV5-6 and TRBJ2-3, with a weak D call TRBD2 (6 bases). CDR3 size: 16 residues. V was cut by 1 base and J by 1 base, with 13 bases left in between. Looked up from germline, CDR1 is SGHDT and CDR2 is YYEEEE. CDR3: CASSLSTREGTDTQYF. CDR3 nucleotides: TGTGCCAGCAGCTTGTCAACCAGGGAGGGCACAGATACGCAGTATTTT.

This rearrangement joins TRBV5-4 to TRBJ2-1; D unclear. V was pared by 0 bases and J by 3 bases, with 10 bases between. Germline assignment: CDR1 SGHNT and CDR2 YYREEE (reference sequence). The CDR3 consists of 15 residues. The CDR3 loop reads CASSLAGSGYNEQFF. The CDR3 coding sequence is TGTGCCAGCAGCTTGGCAGGTTCCGGCTACAATGAGCAGTTCTTC. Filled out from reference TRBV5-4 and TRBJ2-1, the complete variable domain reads ETGVTQSPTHLIKTRGQQVTLRCSSQSGHNTVSWYQQALGQGPQFIFQYYREEENGRGNFPPRFSGLQFPNYSSELNVNALELDDSALYLCASSLAGSGYNEQFFGPGTRLTVL.

This CDR3 reads CASSQDSPLGEQYF. The CDR3 DNA follows: TGCGCCAGCAGCCAAGATAGCCCCTTGGGCGAGCAGTACTTC. The chain employs TRBV4-1 and TRBJ2-7; D uncertain. There are 14 residues in the CDR3. Trimming removed 0 bases at V and 6 bases at J, with 12 bases between. Germline lookup yields CDR1 MGHRA and CDR2 YSYEKL.